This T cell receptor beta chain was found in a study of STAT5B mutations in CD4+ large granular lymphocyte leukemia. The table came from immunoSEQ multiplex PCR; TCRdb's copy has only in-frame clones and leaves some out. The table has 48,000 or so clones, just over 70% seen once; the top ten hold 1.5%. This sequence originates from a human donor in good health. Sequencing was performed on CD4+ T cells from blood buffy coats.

CDR3 nucleotide sequence: TGTGCCAGCAGTGGGATACAGGGACCGGAGACCCAGTACTTC. Translated, it gives CASSGIQGPETQYF. The chain joins TRBV28 to TRBJ2-5; TRBD1 might be the D (6 bases). This CDR3 contains 14 residues. The germline gives CDR1 MDHEN, CDR2 SYDVKM. V was shortened by 5 bases and J by 5 bases, with 15 bases between the two germline ends.